Sequencing of this T cell receptor beta chain was carried out in a study of OX40 agonist ivuxolimab in advanced cancers. Sequenced by immunoSEQ multiplex PCR; TCRdb stores in-frame clones only, minus some. The data show 45,000 to 65,000 clones, with 77% seen just once and roughly 6.3% held by the top ten. Germline CDR1 SGHRS, CDR2 YFSETQ. This CDR3 has 16 residues. The V gene lost 1 base and the J gene lost 1 base, with 14 bases spanning the gap. The sequences come from CD4+ or CD8+ T cells sorted from blood, collected in a trial of the OX40 agonist ivuxolimab. The rearrangement links TRBV5-1 to TRBJ1-1; the D is unclear. This sequence was found in an adult with an advanced solid tumor such as melanoma, head and neck, liver or kidney cancer. Here the CDR3 DNA reads TGCGCCAGCAGCTTGCGTAGCGGATCGACGAACACTGAAGCTTTCTTT. It is translated as CASSLRSGSTNTEAFF.